This T cell receptor beta chain was sequenced in a study of blood T cells in healthy people across ages. V lost 6 bases to trimming and J lost 3 bases, with 13 bases between them. The CDR3 sequence is 14 residues long. Primers used in a second PCR of about 7 to 11 cycles were a sample-barcoded 5' primer and a J-beta primer mix. TCRdb ran MiXCR on the 5' RACE reads and lists one entry per CDR3 protein. The repertoire holds more than 1,400,000 distinct CDR3 sequences, with roughly 45% as singletons. Sequenced: blood. The chain employs TRBV12-3 or TRBV12-4 and TRBJ2-3; D is undetermined. This clonotype was sampled from a woman younger than 30 in good health. Here the CDR3 DNA reads TGTGCCAGCAGCTCCGCCCCCCATACAGATACGCAGTATTTT. This sequence encodes CASSSAPHTDTQYF.